This T cell receptor beta chain was identified in a study of CD8+CD57+ T cells in acquired aplastic anemia. Findings of the study overall: Both patients and controls carried the same twenty-nine CD8+ CDR3 sequences.

Profiling that covered TCR beta VDJ and CDR3 relied on genomic DNA as its template. MiXCR, run by TCRdb on the reads, gives a single entry per CDR3 protein. The sample has about 180,000 distinct CDR3 sequences, just over 45% seen once. This clonotype has ten or more counts. Its antigen remains unknown. The ends lost 0 bases at V and 2 bases at J; junction bases unmatched: 6. This CDR3 is built from 16 residues. Germline V gene data show CDR1 as DFQATT and CDR2 as SNEGSKA (reference sequence). The source is a human donor in good health. The sample comprised sorted CD4+, CD8+, or CD8+CD57+ T cells (not recorded which) from PBMCs. The V call is TRBV20-1, the J call TRBJ2-5; 10 bases match TRBD2. The CDR3 protein is CSARDFRAGGQETQYF. The CDR3 DNA sequence: TGCAGTGCTAGAGATTTTCGAGCGGGAGGGCAAGAGACCCAGTACTTC.